The TCR beta chain under discussion was sequenced for a study of blood T cells in healthy people across ages. Combining a sample-barcoded 5' primer with a J-beta primer mix, a second PCR ran for roughly 7 to 12 cycles. In TCRdb, the 5' RACE reads were re-called with MiXCR into one record per CDR3 protein. The sample has 1.5 million to 2 million distinct CDR3 sequences; approximately 50% are singletons. Only a few counts were recorded for this clonotype. The antigen remains undetermined. Whole-study findings and limits: With unsorted PBMCs, a conclusive comparison of naive versus antigen-experienced cells was not possible.

CDR3 size: 14 residues. The V gene lost 4 bases and the J gene lost 2 bases, with 11 bases spanning the gap. CDR1 is SGHDT, CDR2 YYEEEE, per germline. The donors, healthy Caucasians from Russia, were aged roughly 6 to 90. This receptor was obtained from a woman in her forties in good health. The chain links TRBV5-6 to TRBJ2-3; perhaps TRBD1 as D (6 bases). The sequenced material came from blood. CDR3 in DNA: TGTGCCAGCAGCACTGGACAGACCACAGATACGCAGTATTTT. Its translation: CASSTGQTTDTQYF.